The 15 T cell receptor beta chains below were found in one sample sequenced in a study of T-cell reconstitution after alpha-beta-depleted transplantation in children. Preparing the TCRbeta library involved the use of unique molecular identifiers. TCRdb ran MiXCR on the PCR reads and lists one entry per CDR3 protein. The sample contains just over 950,000 distinct CDR3 sequences, roughly 29% of which appear only once. The sequencing here drew on PBMCs, mostly from graft donor cells, taken 360 days after TCRalphabeta/CD19-depleted stem cell transplant. These receptors were obtained from a boy under two years old who had a stem cell transplant for SCID, so the T cells may come from the graft donor.

CDR3 DNA: TGTGCCAGCTGCCCCAGGTTGGTGTCCTACAATGAGCAGTTCTTC. Translating gives CASCPRLVSYNEQFF. The V and J genes are TRBV2 and TRBJ2-1, with D unresolved. Per the germline V gene, CDR1 is SNHLY and CDR2 is FYNNEI. V was cut by 8 bases and J by 1 base, with 15 bases left in between. The CDR3 is made up of 15 amino acids. Drawing the rest from reference TRBV2 and TRBJ2-1, the complete variable domain is EPEVTQTPSHQVTQMGQEVILRCVPISNHLYFYWYRQILGQKVEFLVSFYNNEISEKSEIFDDQFSVERPDGSNFTLKIRSTKLEDSAMYFCASCPRLVSYNEQFFGPGTRLTVL.

The rearrangement joins TRBV20-1 to TRBJ2-7; TRBD2 agrees at 13 bases. V was clipped by 2 bases and J by 1 base; unmatched bases: 2. This CDR3 spans 15 amino acids. The germline V gene has CDR1 DFQATT and CDR2 SNEGSKA (reference sequence). CDR3 bases: TGCAGTGCTAGACGGGGACTAGCGGGATCCTACGAGCAGTACTTC. Its protein is CSARRGLAGSYEQYF.

The rearrangement joins TRBV6-5 to TRBJ1-1; perhaps TRBD1 as D (5 bases). With 2 bases removed from V and 3 bases from J, the gap between germline ends came to 10 bases. CDR1 MNHEY and CDR2 SVGAGI come from the germline V gene. This CDR3 spans 14 amino acids. The CDR3 sequence is CASSYRGGYTEAFF. The CDR3 DNA follows: TGTGCCAGCAGTTACCGGGGGGGATACACTGAAGCTTTCTTT.

The chain recombines TRBV14 with TRBJ2-3; tentatively, D is TRBD2 (6 bases). V gave up 6 bases and J gave up 0 bases, with 13 bases separating them. The CDR3 has 15 amino acids. Germline V gene data show CDR1 as SGHDN and CDR2 as FVKESK. Here the CDR3 DNA reads TGTGCCAGCAGTCTGAAGGGGAGGAGCACAGATACGCAGTATTTT. Translated, it gives CASSLKGRSTDTQYF.

This clonotype was picked up a small number of times. The CDR3 DNA reads as TGTGCCAGCAGCTCGGGGACTAGCGGGGCCACAGATACGCAGTATTTT. Its protein is CASSSGTSGATDTQYF. The chain is built from TRBV5-5 and TRBJ2-3; 13 nucleotides line up with TRBD2. The germline gives CDR1 SGHKS, CDR2 YYEKEE (reference sequence). The CDR3 runs 16 residues. With V trimmed by 3 bases and J by 2 bases, 3 bases remained unmatched. Filled out from reference TRBV5-5 and TRBJ2-3, the complete variable domain reads DAGVTQSPTHLIKTRGQQVTLRCSPISGHKSVSWYQQVLGQGPQFIFQYYEKEERGRGNFPDRFSARQFPNYSSELNVNALLLGDSALYLCASSSGTSGATDTQYFGPGTRLTVL.

This clonotype was counted only a few times. The J gene is TRBJ2-1, the V gene TRBV7-9, with D perhaps matching TRBD1 (6 bases). This CDR3 is built from 11 residues. The germline V gene encodes CDR1 SEHNR and CDR2 FQNEAQ (reference sequence). V shed 5 bases and J shed 10 bases, with 9 bases lying between them. CDR3 residues: CASSPDREQFF. In DNA form, the CDR3 reads TGTGCCAGCAGCCCAGACAGGGAGCAGTTCTTC.

This chain links TRBV12-3 or TRBV12-4 with TRBJ2-7, with 8 positions matching TRBD1. The CDR3 is 13 residues long. Trimming at V came to 6 bases and at J to 5 bases, leaving 6 bases not matched to a gene. This CDR3 is CASRVTGAHEQYF. CDR3 bases: TGTGCCAGCAGGGTGACAGGGGCCCACGAGCAGTACTTC.

The chain is built from TRBV7-9 and TRBJ2-1, with D perhaps given as TRBD1 or TRBD2 (5 bases each). Germline V gene lookup returns CDR1 SEHNR and CDR2 FQNEAQ (reference sequence). This CDR3 comprises 14 residues. Trimming removed 5 bases at V and 9 bases at J, with 17 bases between. As DNA, the CDR3 is TGTGCCAGCAGCCAAGCCCCAACGGGGACTGAGCAGTTCTTC. It yields the protein CASSQAPTGTEQFF.

CDR3 DNA sequence: TGTGCCAGCAGTTTAGCGACTAGCGGGGGGCACAATGAGCAGTTCTTC. As protein: CASSLATSGGHNEQFF. V is TRBV6-1 and J is TRBJ2-1; 13 bases agree with TRBD2. The CDR3 has 16 residues. The germline V gene encodes CDR1 MNHNS and CDR2 SASEGT. With 5 bases clipped from V and 5 bases from J, the junction kept 6 bases outside the gene matches.

On this clonotype: This CDR3 fails to terminate in the conserved phenylalanine or tryptophan, so it likely reflects a read error. Because the CDR3's place on the DNA is in doubt, the DNA is left out and the CDR3 is given as listed by TCRdb. The V call is TRBV20-1, the J call TRBJ1-1; the table's D call, TRBD1, has no DNA check behind it. CDR1 and CDR2 (germline): DFQATT, SNEGSKA (reference sequence). The CDR3 has 15 amino acids, counting both end residues. CDR3 region: CSATPSWTGNTEAFS.

The V and J genes are TRBV5-1 and TRBJ2-1; 12 bases fit TRBD2. Per the germline V gene, CDR1 is SGHRS and CDR2 is YFSETQ. After removal of 7 bases from V and 4 bases from J, the junction contained 15 bases not matched to a gene. This CDR3 is built from 18 residues. This chain's CDR3 is CASLPRASGGEGYNEQFF. The DNA of the CDR3 is TGCGCCAGCCTCCCCCGGGCTAGCGGGGGGGAGGGGTACAATGAGCAGTTCTTC.

This clonotype was seen a handful of times. The gene calls are TRBV12-3 or TRBV12-4 and TRBJ2-7; D perhaps matches TRBD1 (6 bases). The CDR3 sequence is 14 residues long. Deletions cut 2 bases from V and 1 base from J, with 9 bases between. In DNA form, the CDR3 reads TGTGCCAGCAGTTTATGGGACAATTCCTACGAGCAGTACTTC. Translation gives CASSLWDNSYEQYF.

The chain is built from TRBV12-3 or TRBV12-4 and TRBJ2-7; D uncertain. V was cut by 7 bases and J by 7 bases, with 14 bases left in between. The CDR3 is made up of 12 amino acids. As DNA, the CDR3 is TGTGCCAGCACCCCTAACACTGGGGAGCAGTACTTC. This codes for CASTPNTGEQYF.

The chain recombines TRBV2 with TRBJ2-1, with TRBD1 identical over 7 bases. Germline-derived CDR1 and CDR2 are SNHLY and FYNNEI. V was clipped by 5 bases and J by 6 bases; unmatched bases: 7. This CDR3 is 14 amino acids long. CDR3 protein: CASSPDRAGNEQFF. The CDR3 nucleotides are TGTGCCAGCAGTCCCGACAGGGCTGGCAATGAGCAGTTCTTC.

The chain couples TRBV10-3 to TRBJ2-7; no clear D. The CDR3 sequence is 15 residues long. Germline V gene lookup returns CDR1 ENHRY and CDR2 SYGVKD. The V end lost 3 bases, the J end lost 4 bases, and 16 bases lay between the germline ends. The CDR3 region is CAISDRTPEKYEQYF. The CDR3 bases are TGTGCCATCAGTGACCGGACGCCGGAGAAGTACGAGCAGTACTTC.